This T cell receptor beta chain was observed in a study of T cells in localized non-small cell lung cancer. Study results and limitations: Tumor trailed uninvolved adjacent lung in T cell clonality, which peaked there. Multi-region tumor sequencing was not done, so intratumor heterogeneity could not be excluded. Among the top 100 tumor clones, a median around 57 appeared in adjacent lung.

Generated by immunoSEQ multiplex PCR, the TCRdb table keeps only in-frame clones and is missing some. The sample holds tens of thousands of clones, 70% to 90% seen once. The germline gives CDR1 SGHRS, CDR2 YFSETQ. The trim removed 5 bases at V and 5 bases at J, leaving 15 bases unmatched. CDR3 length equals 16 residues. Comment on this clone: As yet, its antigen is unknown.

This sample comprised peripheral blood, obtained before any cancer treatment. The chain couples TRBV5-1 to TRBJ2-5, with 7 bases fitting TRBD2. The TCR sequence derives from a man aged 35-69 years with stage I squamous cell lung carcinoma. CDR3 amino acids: CASRALAIHRGETQYF. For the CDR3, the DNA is TGCGCCAGCAGAGCACTAGCGATCCACCGGGGGGAGACCCAGTACTTC.